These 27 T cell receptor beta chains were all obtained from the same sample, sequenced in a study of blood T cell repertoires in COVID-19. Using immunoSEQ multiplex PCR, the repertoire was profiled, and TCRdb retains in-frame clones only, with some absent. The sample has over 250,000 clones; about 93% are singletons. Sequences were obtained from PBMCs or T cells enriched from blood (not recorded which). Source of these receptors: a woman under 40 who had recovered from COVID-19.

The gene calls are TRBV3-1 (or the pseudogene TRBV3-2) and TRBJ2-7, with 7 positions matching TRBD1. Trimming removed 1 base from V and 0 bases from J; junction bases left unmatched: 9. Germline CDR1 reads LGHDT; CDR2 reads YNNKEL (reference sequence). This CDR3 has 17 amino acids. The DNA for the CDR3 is TGTGCCAGCAGCCAAGTACATCCGGGACAGAGCTCCTACGAGCAGTACTTC. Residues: CASSQVHPGQSSYEQYF.

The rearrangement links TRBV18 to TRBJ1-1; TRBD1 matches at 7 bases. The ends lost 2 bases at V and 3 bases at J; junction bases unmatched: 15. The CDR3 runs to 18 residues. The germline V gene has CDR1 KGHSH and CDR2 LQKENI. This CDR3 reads CASSPRNTGESSYTEAFF. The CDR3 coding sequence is TGTGCCAGCTCACCAAGGAATACAGGGGAGAGTTCGTACACTGAAGCTTTCTTT. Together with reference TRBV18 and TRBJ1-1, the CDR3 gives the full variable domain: NAGVMQNPRHLVRRRGQEARLRCSPMKGHSHVYWYRQLPEEGLKFMVYLQKENIIDESGMPKERFSAEFPKEGPSILRIQQVVRGDSAAYFCASSPRNTGESSYTEAFFGQGTRLTVV.

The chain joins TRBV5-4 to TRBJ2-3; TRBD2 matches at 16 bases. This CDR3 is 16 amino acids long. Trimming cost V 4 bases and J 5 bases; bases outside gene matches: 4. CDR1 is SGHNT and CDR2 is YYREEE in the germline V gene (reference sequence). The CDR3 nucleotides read TGTGCCAGCAGCCAGGGACTAGCGGGAGGGCTAGATACGCAGTATTTT. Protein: CASSQGLAGGLDTQYF.

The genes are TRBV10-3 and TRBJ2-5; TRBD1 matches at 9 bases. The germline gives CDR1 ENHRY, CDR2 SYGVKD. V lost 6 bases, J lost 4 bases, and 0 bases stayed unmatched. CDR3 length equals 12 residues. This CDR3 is CAIRDRGETQYF. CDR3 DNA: TGTGCCATCAGGGACAGGGGAGAGACCCAGTACTTC.

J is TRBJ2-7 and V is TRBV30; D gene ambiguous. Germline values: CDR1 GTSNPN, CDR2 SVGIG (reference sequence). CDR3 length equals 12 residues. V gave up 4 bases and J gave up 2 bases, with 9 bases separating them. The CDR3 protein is CAWTELPYEQYF. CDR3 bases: TGTGCCTGGACGGAGCTTCCCTACGAGCAGTACTTC. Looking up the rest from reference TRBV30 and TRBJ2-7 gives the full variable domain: SQTIHQWPATLVQPVGSPLSLECTVEGTSNPNLYWYRQAAGRGLQLLFYSVGIGQISSEVPQNLSASRPQDRQFILSSKKLLLSDSGFYLCAWTELPYEQYFGPGTRLTVT.

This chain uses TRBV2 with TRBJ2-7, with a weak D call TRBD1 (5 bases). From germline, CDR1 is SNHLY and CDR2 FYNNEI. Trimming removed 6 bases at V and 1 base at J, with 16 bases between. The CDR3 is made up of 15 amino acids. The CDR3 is CASRLQGLTSYEQYF. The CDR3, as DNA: TGTGCCAGCAGACTCCAGGGTTTAACTTCCTACGAGCAGTACTTC.

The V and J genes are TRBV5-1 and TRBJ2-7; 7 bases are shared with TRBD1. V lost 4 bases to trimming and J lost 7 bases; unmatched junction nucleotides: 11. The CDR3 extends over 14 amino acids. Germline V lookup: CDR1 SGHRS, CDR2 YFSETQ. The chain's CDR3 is CASSADRELGEQYF. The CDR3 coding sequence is TGCGCCAGCAGCGCCGACAGGGAATTGGGGGAGCAGTACTTC.

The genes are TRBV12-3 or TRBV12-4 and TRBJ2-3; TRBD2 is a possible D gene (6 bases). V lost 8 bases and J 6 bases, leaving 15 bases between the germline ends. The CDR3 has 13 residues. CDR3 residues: CASGGEFIDTQYF. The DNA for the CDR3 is TGTGCCAGCGGAGGGGAGTTCATCGATACGCAGTATTTT.

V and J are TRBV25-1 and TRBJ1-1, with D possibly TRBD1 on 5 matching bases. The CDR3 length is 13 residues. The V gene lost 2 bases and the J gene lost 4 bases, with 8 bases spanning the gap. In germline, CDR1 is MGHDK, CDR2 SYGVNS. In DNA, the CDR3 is TGTGCCAGCAGTGAAATGGGACTCACTGAAGCTTTCTTT. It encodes CASSEMGLTEAFF.

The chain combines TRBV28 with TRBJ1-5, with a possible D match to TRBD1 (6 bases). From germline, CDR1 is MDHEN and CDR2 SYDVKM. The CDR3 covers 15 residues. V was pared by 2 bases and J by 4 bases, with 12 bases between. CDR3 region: CASSLVGTYNQPQHF. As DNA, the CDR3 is TGTGCCAGCAGTTTAGTCGGGACATATAATCAGCCCCAGCATTTT.

Here the CDR3 reads CASSVASDPGVPYNEQFF. The CDR3 nucleotides read TGTGCCAGCAGCGTAGCCTCAGACCCGGGGGTCCCTTACAATGAGCAGTTCTTC. The V gene is TRBV9, the J gene TRBJ2-1; possibly TRBD2 for D (6 bases). Trimming cost V 0 bases and J 4 bases, with 20 bases left between them. The CDR3 covers 18 residues. Germline V lookup: CDR1 SGDLS, CDR2 YYNGEE.

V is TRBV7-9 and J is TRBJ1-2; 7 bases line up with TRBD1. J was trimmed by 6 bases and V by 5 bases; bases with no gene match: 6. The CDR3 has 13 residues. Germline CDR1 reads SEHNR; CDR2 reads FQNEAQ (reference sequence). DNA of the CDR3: TGTGCCAGCAGCGCCGACAGGGATAATGGCTACACCTTC. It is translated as CASSADRDNGYTF.

The CDR3 loop reads CASSYSGLAGDIQYF. The CDR3 DNA is TGTGCCAGCAGTTACTCCGGACTAGCTGGAGACATTCAGTACTTC. The genes are TRBV6-5 and TRBJ2-4, with TRBD2 matching over 8 bases. J gave up 8 bases and V 0 bases, and 6 bases lay outside the gene matches. CDR3 length equals 15 residues. Germline assignment: CDR1 MNHEY and CDR2 SVGAGI.

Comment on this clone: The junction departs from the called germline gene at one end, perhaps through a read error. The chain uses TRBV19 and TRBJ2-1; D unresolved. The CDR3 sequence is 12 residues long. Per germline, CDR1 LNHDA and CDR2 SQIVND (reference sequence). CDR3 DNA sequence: TGTGCCAGTAGTATAGATGCCTATCCTGCGATCTTC. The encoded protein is CASSIDAYPAIF.

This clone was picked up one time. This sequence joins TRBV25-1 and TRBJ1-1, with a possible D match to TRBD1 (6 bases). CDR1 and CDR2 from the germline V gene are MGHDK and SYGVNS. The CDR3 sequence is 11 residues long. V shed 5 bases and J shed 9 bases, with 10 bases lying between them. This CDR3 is CASSRGGKAFF. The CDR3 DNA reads TGTGCCAGCAGTCGAGGGGGTAAAGCTTTCTTT.

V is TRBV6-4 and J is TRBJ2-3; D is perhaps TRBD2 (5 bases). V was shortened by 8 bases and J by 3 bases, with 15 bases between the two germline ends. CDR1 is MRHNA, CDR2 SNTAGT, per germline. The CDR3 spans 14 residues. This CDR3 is CASSESGWTDTQYF. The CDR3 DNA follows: TGTGCCAGCTCAGAGTCGGGGTGGACAGATACGCAGTATTTT.

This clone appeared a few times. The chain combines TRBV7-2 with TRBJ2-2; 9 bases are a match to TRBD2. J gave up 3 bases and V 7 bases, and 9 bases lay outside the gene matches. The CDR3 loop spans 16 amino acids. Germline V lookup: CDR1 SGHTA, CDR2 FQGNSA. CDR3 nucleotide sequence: TGTGCCAGCACACCGGCCGGGACTAGCCACACCGGGGAGCTGTTTTTT. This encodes CASTPAGTSHTGELFF.

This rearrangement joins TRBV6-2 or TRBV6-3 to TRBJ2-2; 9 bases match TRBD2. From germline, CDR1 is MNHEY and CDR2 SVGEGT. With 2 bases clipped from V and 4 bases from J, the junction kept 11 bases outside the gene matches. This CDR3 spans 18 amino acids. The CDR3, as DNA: TGTGCCAGCAGTTACACCCTGGTAGCGGGAGAGGTCACCGGGGAGCTGTTTTTT. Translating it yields CASSYTLVAGEVTGELFF.

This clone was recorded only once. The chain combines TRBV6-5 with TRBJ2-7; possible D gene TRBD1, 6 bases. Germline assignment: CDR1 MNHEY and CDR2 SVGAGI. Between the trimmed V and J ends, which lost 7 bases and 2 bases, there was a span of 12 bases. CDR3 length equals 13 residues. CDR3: CASTAGDAYEQYF. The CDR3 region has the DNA TGTGCCAGCACGGCAGGGGATGCCTACGAGCAGTACTTC.

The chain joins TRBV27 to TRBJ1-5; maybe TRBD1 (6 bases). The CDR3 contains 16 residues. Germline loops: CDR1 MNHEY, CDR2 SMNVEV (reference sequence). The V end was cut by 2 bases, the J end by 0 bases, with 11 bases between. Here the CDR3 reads CASSLKQGYSNQPQHF. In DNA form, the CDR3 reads TGTGCCAGCAGTTTAAAACAGGGCTATAGCAATCAGCCCCAGCATTTT.

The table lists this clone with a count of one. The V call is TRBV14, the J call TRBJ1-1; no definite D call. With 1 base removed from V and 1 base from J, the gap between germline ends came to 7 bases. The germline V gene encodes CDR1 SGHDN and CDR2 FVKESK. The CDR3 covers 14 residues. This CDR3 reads CASSQVSGNTEAFF. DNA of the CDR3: TGTGCCAGCAGCCAAGTTTCAGGGAACACTGAAGCTTTCTTT.

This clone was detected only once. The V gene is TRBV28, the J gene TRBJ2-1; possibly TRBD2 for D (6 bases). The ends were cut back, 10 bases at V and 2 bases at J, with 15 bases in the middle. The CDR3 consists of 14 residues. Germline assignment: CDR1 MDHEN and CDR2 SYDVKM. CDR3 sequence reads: CATRETPTYNEQFF. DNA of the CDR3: TGTGCCACCCGGGAGACTCCGACCTACAATGAGCAGTTCTTC.

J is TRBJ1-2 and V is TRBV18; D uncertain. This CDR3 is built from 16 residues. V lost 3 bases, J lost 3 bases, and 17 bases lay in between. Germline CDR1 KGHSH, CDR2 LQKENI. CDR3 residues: CASSPRDPARYYGYTF. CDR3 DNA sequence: TGTGCCAGCTCACCGCGGGATCCGGCCAGATACTATGGCTACACCTTC.

Written as DNA, the CDR3 is TGCGCCAGCAGCCAAGAACGCGGGGGGACAGGGAACAATCAGCCCCAGCATTTT. As protein: CASSQERGGTGNNQPQHF. This chain joins TRBV4-1 and TRBJ1-5; 9 positions agree with TRBD1. Germline V gene data show CDR1 as MGHRA and CDR2 as YSYEKL. V was clipped by 0 bases and J by 3 bases; unmatched bases: 9. The CDR3 spans 18 residues.

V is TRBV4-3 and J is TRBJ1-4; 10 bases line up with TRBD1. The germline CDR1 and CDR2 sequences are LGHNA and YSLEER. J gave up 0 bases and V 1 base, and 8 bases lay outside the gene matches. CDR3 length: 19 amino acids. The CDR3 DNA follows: TGCGCCAGCAGCCAAGCATTGACAGGGGGCCTCTCAACTAATGAAAAACTGTTTTTT. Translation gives CASSQALTGGLSTNEKLFF.

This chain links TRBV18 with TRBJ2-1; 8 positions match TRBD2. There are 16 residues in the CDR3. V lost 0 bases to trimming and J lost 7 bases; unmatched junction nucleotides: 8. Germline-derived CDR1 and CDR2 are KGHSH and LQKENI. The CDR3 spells CASSPPSGSLSNEQFF. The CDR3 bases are TGTGCCAGCTCACCACCCAGCGGGAGTCTAAGTAATGAGCAGTTCTTC.

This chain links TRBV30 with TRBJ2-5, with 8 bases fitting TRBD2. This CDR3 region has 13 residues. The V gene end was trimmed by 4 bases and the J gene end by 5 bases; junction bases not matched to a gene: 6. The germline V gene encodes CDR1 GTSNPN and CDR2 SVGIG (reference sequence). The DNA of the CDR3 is TGTGCCTGGAAGGGCGGGAGGAGGGAGACCCAGTACTTC. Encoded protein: CAWKGGRRETQYF.